This is a list of T cell receptor beta chains from one sample in a study of blood T cell repertoires in COVID-19. Generated by immunoSEQ multiplex PCR, the TCRdb table keeps only in-frame clones and is missing some. This table has about 120,000 clones, around 85% appearing once. Sequencing was carried out using peripheral blood. All receptors come from a man in his forties or fifties with acute or convalescent COVID-19. Each CDR3 is given with its conserved first and last residue. The order of the fields is J gene, V gene, clone size, D gene, CDR3 DNA, CDR3 protein. A D gene is named only where the DNA matches it firmly. Size is omitted from some rows. Given values are once, few, many or a class for expanded clones.

>TRBJ2-3|TRBV6-5|few|-
TGTGCCAGCAGTTACGGGCGCACAGATACGCAGTATTTT
CASSYGRTDTQYF
>TRBJ2-3|TRBV25-1|-|TRBD1
TGTGCCAGCAGTCGGACAGGGGCTGGCACAGATACGCAGTATTTT
CASSRTGAGTDTQYF
>TRBJ2-1|TRBV28|-|-
TGTGCCAGCAGCCTAGCGTGGGGCTACAATGAGCAGTTCTTC
CASSLAWGYNEQFF
>TRBJ2-1|TRBV19|few|TRBD2
TGTGCCAGTAGTACCCCGGGACTAGCGGTGAATGAGCAGTTCTTC
CASSTPGLAVNEQFF
>TRBJ1-3|TRBV6-1|once|-
TGTGCCAGCAGTGAATTCGCGTCCCTCTCTGGAAACACCATATATTTT
CASSEFASLSGNTIYF
>TRBJ1-5|TRBV21-1|-|-
TGTGCCAGCATCCCGGGACAGGCTTATAGCAATCAGCCCCAGCATTTT
CASIPGQAYSNQPQHF
>TRBJ2-3|TRBV2|-|-
TGTGCCAGCAGTGATGATAGCGGTACCTCAGATACGCAGTATTTT
CASSDDSGTSDTQYF
>TRBJ2-7|TRBV19|few|-
TGTGCCAGTAGTATTGCCGGGGGTAGTGGGACCTACGAGCAGTACTTC
CASSIAGGSGTYEQYF
>TRBJ1-5|TRBV4-1|-|TRBD1
TGCGCCAGCAGCCGTCAGGGGGCGAATCAGCCCCAGCATTTT
CASSRQGANQPQHF
>TRBJ2-5|TRBV19|-|TRBD2
TGTGCCAGTAGTATTAGCGGGACCGAACAGGGGACCCAGTACTTC
CASSISGTEQGTQYF
>TRBJ1-1|TRBV19|many|-
TGTGCCAGTAGTATAGTACAGGGTATAATGAACACTGAAGCTTTCTTT
CASSIVQGIMNTEAFF
>TRBJ1-2|TRBV14|-|TRBD1
TGTGCCAGCAGCCAATCATCCGGGACAGACTATGGCTACACCTTC
CASSQSSGTDYGYTF
>TRBJ2-3|TRBV18|once|TRBD1
TGTGCCAGCTCACCTCCGACAGGGTTGGGCACAGATACGCAGTATTTT
CASSPPTGLGTDTQYF
>TRBJ1-2|TRBV6-5|-|TRBD1
TGTGCCAGCACCAGAGGACAGGGCACTGGCTACACCTTC
CASTRGQGTGYTF
>TRBJ1-6|TRBV5-1|once|TRBD1
TGCGCCAGCAGCTCCCAATTGACAGGGCTCGAGTCACCCCTCCACTTT
CASSSQLTGLESPLHF
>TRBJ1-5|TRBV14|-|-
TGTGCCAGCAGCCCCCAGGATGAGATTCGGAATCAGCCCCAGCATTTT
CASSPQDEIRNQPQHF
>TRBJ2-2|TRBV11-3|few|-
TGTGCCAGCAGCCGAGAGACAGCAAACACCGGGGAGCTGTTTTTT
CASSRETANTGELFF
>TRBJ1-1|TRBV5-1|-|-
TGCGCCAGCAGCCCCGAATGGGGACAGAACACTGAAGCTTTCTTT
CASSPEWGQNTEAFF
>TRBJ2-7|TRBV5-6|-|TRBD2
TGTGCCAGCAGCGAAAGCGGGATGATCTCCTACGAGCAGTACTTC
CASSESGMISYEQYF
>TRBJ2-1|TRBV5-1|-|TRBD2
TGCGCCAGCAGCTTGGTTCGGACTAGAAGTAATGAGCAGTTCTTC
CASSLVRTRSNEQFF
>TRBJ2-3|TRBV9|-|-
TGTGCCAGCCCAAAACAGGATACGCAGTATTTT
CASPKQDTQYF
>TRBJ2-2|TRBV9|-|-
TGTGCCAGCAAACTGACAGGTTGGACCGGGGAGCTGTTTTTT
CASKLTGWTGELFF